The source of this T cell receptor (beta chain) is a study of blood T cell repertoires in COVID-19. As for the study in general: Whether acute or convalescent, the COVID-19 samples came from the United States, Italy and Spain. T cells, B-cell-depleted T cells, or PBMCs provided the cDNA or gDNA that served as material.

Trimming removed 5 bases from V and 4 bases from J, with 15 bases in between. This CDR3 region has 14 residues. The germline CDR1 and CDR2 sequences are MNHNY and SVGAGI (reference sequence). In the original workflow: From reference gene primer amplification, estimates of nucleated cell counts were derived. Only in-frame clones appear in the TCRdb table, and some are missing; sequencing was by immunoSEQ multiplex PCR. The DNA was the basis for D and trimming; V, J and clone size are from that table. The repertoire holds about 170,000 clones, with about 88% as singletons. The sample comprised peripheral blood. The chain carries TRBV6-6 and TRBJ2-7, with a weak D call TRBD2 (5 bases). The sequence was obtained from a woman older than 75 with COVID-19, enrolled during active disease. The DNA for the CDR3 is TGTGCCAGCAGTCCCATCGAGGGTACTTACGAGCAGTACTTC. Amino acid sequence: CASSPIEGTYEQYF.